This TCR beta chain was observed in a study of blood T cell repertoires in COVID-19. At the level of the study: From T cells, B-cell-depleted T cells, or PBMCs came the material, which was cDNA or gDNA.

Methods used by the authors: By means of reference gene primer amplification, nucleated cell counts were estimated. Method: immunoSEQ multiplex PCR; TCRdb's copy keeps in-frame clones and lacks some. From that table come the V and J calls and clone size; the DNA was used to work out D and trimming. The sample includes roughly 230,000 clones, 70% to 90% of them seen just once. Trimming cost V 7 bases and J 4 bases, with 13 bases left between them. Germline CDR1 is MDHEN and CDR2 is SYDVKM. This CDR3 has 13 amino acids. The sequence came from a man aged 40-55 years with acute or convalescent COVID-19. Sequencing was carried out using peripheral blood. The V gene is TRBV28, the J gene TRBJ1-1; D may be TRBD1 (6 bases). CDR3 region: CASIGGAFTEAFF. DNA for the CDR3: TGTGCCAGCATTGGGGGGGCCTTCACTGAAGCTTTCTTT.